The clone carrying this TCR beta chain was picked up a small number of times. What it recognizes is unknown. Either OKT3 anti-CD3 antibody or CD3/CD28 beads expanded T cells from blood mononuclear cells over about three days. Each coculture: approximately 5 x 10^4 target cells, approximately 5 x 10^4 normal T cells, bispecific antibody. The data are from a study of beta chain bispecific antibodies for T cell cancers. Study as a whole: HPB-ALL carried surface TRBV5-5, while Jurkat carried TRBV12-3. Study-level results: Normal T cells contributed less of the targeted TRBV signal than the leukemia cells did.

One entry per CDR3 protein, called by TCRdb with MiXCR from the 5' RACE reads. The data contain 20,000 to 25,000 distinct CDR3 sequences, about 2.6% of them seen just once; the ten biggest clones take up approximately 30%. CDR1 MDHEN and CDR2 SYDVKM come from the germline V gene. There are 14 residues in the CDR3. Trimming took off 5 bases at V and 2 bases at J, with 12 bases between the two ends. This receptor was taken from a human donor in good health. Some clones in this sample may be carry-over from other donors' samples. The sample taken for sequencing was healthy donor T cells cultured with leukemia cells. J is TRBJ2-5 and V is TRBV28; no definite D call. CDR3 sequence: CASSRMSVQETQYF. The DNA for the CDR3 is TGTGCCAGCAGTCGGATGAGCGTACAAGAGACCCAGTACTTC.